The 15 T cell receptor beta chains listed next were all sequenced from one sample in a study of blood T cell repertoires in COVID-19 (dated by TCRdb to the early 2020s). The method behind the library was the immunoSEQ multiplex PCR assay. The table comes from immuneACCESS by way of TCRdb, which keeps in-frame sequences with V and J called. Part of the clones is missing from these tables; in studies checked, under half for an unresolved V gene and the rest for unknown reasons. Present in this sample are some 260,000 clones, roughly 86% of which were seen just once. Jointly, the top ten make up around 0.67% of the sample. Specimen: peripheral blood. All receptors derive from a human donor in a cohort sampled during active COVID-19.

The rearrangement uses TRBV12-3 or TRBV12-4 and TRBJ2-3; 7 nucleotides match TRBD1. CDR3 length: 13 residues. V was pared by 5 bases and J by 4 bases, with 3 bases of the junction left unmatched. The CDR3 loop is CASSPTGSDTQYF. In DNA form, the CDR3 reads TGTGCCAGCAGTCCGACAGGGTCAGATACGCAGTATTTT.

The chain combines TRBV7-8 with TRBJ2-1, with a possible D match to TRBD2 (6 bases). The V and J ends lost 1 base and 0 bases respectively, with 10 bases between them. CDR3 size: 16 residues. Germline V lookup: CDR1 SGHVS, CDR2 FQNEAQ. The CDR3 is CASSLGYGSSYNEQFF. CDR3 coding DNA: TGTGCCAGCAGCTTAGGTTACGGGAGCTCCTACAATGAGCAGTTCTTC.

V and J are TRBV4-3 and TRBJ2-7; D call uncertain. Trimming took 0 bases from V and 6 from J, leaving 15 bases between them. This CDR3 contains 15 residues. Looked up from germline, CDR1 is LGHNA and CDR2 is YSLEER. The CDR3 nucleotides are TGCGCCAGCAGCCAAGACTTTCCCAGGTCGCGCGAGCAGTACTTC. As protein: CASSQDFPRSREQYF.

A remark on this clone: The sample contains more than one DNA sequence encoding this CDR3. This sequence joins TRBV3-1 (or the pseudogene TRBV3-2) and TRBJ2-7, with 9 bases matching TRBD1. CDR1 is LGHDT and CDR2 is YNNKEL in the germline V gene (reference sequence). The CDR3 covers 14 residues. V dropped 3 bases and J dropped 2; count of bases not matched to a gene: 2. CDR3 sequence (DNA): TGTGCCAGCAGCCAGGACAGGGGACCCTACGAGCAGTACTTC. Protein: CASSQDRGPYEQYF.

This clone occurred once. This rearrangement joins TRBV19 to TRBJ2-6; TRBD1 matches 9 bases. The V and J ends lost 5 bases and 2 bases, in that order; junction bases with no gene match: 4. CDR1 and CDR2 (germline): LNHDA, SQIVND (reference sequence). The CDR3 contains 16 residues. The CDR3 nucleotides are TGTGCCAGTAGTGCCCACAGGGGGCCTGGGGCCAACGTCCTGACTTTC. Translating gives CASSAHRGPGANVLTF.

The genes are TRBV9 and TRBJ1-3, with TRBD1 as a possible D gene (5 bases). The CDR3 sequence is 14 residues long. V was clipped by 1 base and J by 1 base, with 6 bases between them. CDR1 SGDLS and CDR2 YYNGEE come from the germline V gene. CDR3 DNA: TGTGCCAGCAGCGTAAGACAGTCTGGAAACACCATATATTTT. Amino acids: CASSVRQSGNTIYF.

Only one count was recorded for this clone. The chain couples TRBV11-2 to TRBJ1-2, with 9 bases lining up with TRBD1. The CDR3 runs 15 residues. CDR1 is SGHAT and CDR2 is FQNNGV in the germline V gene. J gave up 7 bases and V 0 bases, and 6 bases lay outside the gene matches. The CDR3 reads CASSLEGQGFFGYTF. The CDR3 DNA follows: TGTGCCAGCAGCTTAGAGGGACAGGGATTTTTTGGCTACACCTTC.

V is TRBV7-9 and J is TRBJ1-1; 7 bases map to TRBD1. Germline lookup yields CDR1 SEHNR and CDR2 FQNEAQ (reference sequence). V was pared by 5 bases and J by 2 bases, with 14 bases of the junction left unmatched. The CDR3 loop spans 17 amino acids. This CDR3 is CASSPQGSMRGNTEAFF. CDR3 DNA sequence: TGTGCCAGCAGCCCACAGGGGTCCATGAGGGGCAACACTGAAGCTTTCTTT.

This clone is a singleton in its sample. For the CDR3, the DNA is TGTGCCAGCAGTTCCCGGATGACTCGAACAGGCATCTCTGGAAACACCATATATTTT. This gives the protein CASSSRMTRTGISGNTIYF. The chain couples TRBV27 to TRBJ1-3; tentative D call: TRBD1 (5 bases). V shed 4 bases and J shed 0 bases, with 22 bases lying between them. The CDR3 has 19 amino acids. Germline lookup yields CDR1 MNHEY and CDR2 SMNVEV (reference sequence).

In this sample, this clone turned up once. This chain links TRBV6-2 or TRBV6-3 with TRBJ1-4; no clear D. There are 12 residues in the CDR3. Germline CDR1 MNHEY, CDR2 SVGEGT. The V end lost 5 bases, the J end lost 7 bases, and 8 bases lay between the germline ends. The CDR3: CASSQTTEKLFF. The CDR3 nucleotides are TGTGCCAGCAGTCAGACAACTGAAAAACTGTTTTTT.

The chain joins TRBV5-4 to TRBJ1-2, with 8 positions matching TRBD1. Germline loops: CDR1 SGHNT, CDR2 YYREEE (reference sequence). With 4 bases clipped from V and 2 bases from J, the junction kept 1 base outside the gene matches. This CDR3 is built from 13 residues. CDR3 DNA sequence: TGTGCCAGCAGCCGGGACAGGAACTATGGCTACACCTTC. Amino acid sequence: CASSRDRNYGYTF.

This clone was seen only once. The chain couples TRBV27 to TRBJ1-1; 7 bases fit TRBD1. Germline CDR1 is MNHEY and CDR2 is SMNVEV (reference sequence). Germline trimming cut 4 bases from V and 5 bases from J; bases unmatched to any gene: 7. The CDR3 extends over 14 amino acids. The DNA for the CDR3 is TGTGCCAGCAGTTCAGGGGGGACGGAGACTGAAGCTTTCTTT. Translating gives CASSSGGTETEAFF.

V gene TRBV7-3 combines with J gene TRBJ2-1; 11 bases are shared with TRBD2. This CDR3 is built from 16 residues. CDR1 is SGHTA, CDR2 FQGTGA, per germline. V was clipped by 4 bases and J by 5 bases; unmatched bases: 7. CDR3 nucleotides: TGTGCCAGCAGCTGGTATAGCGGGAGGGAGAACAATGAGCAGTTCTTC. Its protein product is CASSWYSGRENNEQFF.

This chain links TRBV12-3 or TRBV12-4 with TRBJ2-5; perhaps TRBD2 as D (6 bases). V was cut by 3 bases and J by 5 bases, with 10 bases left in between. The CDR3 is made up of 13 amino acids. CDR3 DNA sequence: TGTGCCAGCAGTTTGCCGGGAGCGGAGACCCAGTACTTC. This encodes CASSLPGAETQYF.

The genes are TRBV6-5 and TRBJ1-2; no clear D. Trimming pared 0 bases from V and 1 base from J, leaving 3 bases between. CDR3 length: 13 residues. The V gene's germline CDR1 is MNHEY and CDR2 SVGAGI. CDR3: CASSYSSNYGYTF. The CDR3 DNA reads as TGTGCCAGCAGTTACTCCAGTAACTATGGCTACACCTTC.